This TCR beta chain was sequenced in a study of cytomegalovirus exposure and HLA in healthy donors. Findings and limits, study-wide: Confirmation in vitro established that a few CMV-associated chains were specific for CMV antigens. Earlier analysis found most TCR beta V segments productive about 87% or about 30% of the time. TRBV6-2, TRBV6-3 and other indistinguishable V segments were excluded. Across donors, sequencing depth was assumed by presence/absence analyses to be roughly uniform.

Trimming removed 6 bases from V and 2 bases from J; junction bases left unmatched: 8. This CDR3 has 15 amino acids. Looked up from germline, CDR1 is MDHEN and CDR2 is SYDVKM. PCR was performed using 60 Vbeta and 13 Jbeta primers. TCRdb keeps only in-frame clones here, not all; method: immunoSEQ multiplex PCR. The repertoire holds some 110,000 clones, with 65% to 85% as singletons. Notes on this clone: Its antigen is as yet unknown.

Sequences were obtained from PBMCs. The chain employs TRBV28 and TRBJ2-3; 7 bases map to TRBD1. The clonotype originates from a male donor in good health and CMV-seronegative. The CDR3 is CASRIRQGPTDTQYF. The DNA of the CDR3 is TGTGCCAGCAGGATCCGACAGGGTCCCACAGATACGCAGTATTTT.